Below, 8 T cell receptor beta chains from the same sample are listed, as sequenced in a study of T cells in Graves' hyperthyroidism and ophthalmopathy. Amplified TCR beta CDR3 regions came from RNA transcripts. The HTBI primer set drove a first-round RT-PCR of the TCR CDR3. MiXCR was run by TCRdb on the multiplex PCR reads, yielding one entry per CDR3 protein. The repertoire holds about 400,000 distinct CDR3 sequences, 14% to 15% seen once, with less than 35% in the top ten. The source material was blood. The receptor set was obtained from a woman under 40 with Graves' hyperthyroidism.

This clonotype has ten or more counts. V gene TRBV7-2 combines with J gene TRBJ2-1, with D possibly matching TRBD1 (5 bases). The length of the CDR3 is 13 residues. Germline loops: CDR1 SGHTA, CDR2 FQGNSA. V lost 6 bases to trimming and J lost 3 bases, with 9 bases between them. As DNA, the CDR3 is TGTGCCAGCAGGTCAGACAGCTACAATGAGCAGTTCTTC. It encodes CASRSDSYNEQFF.

Many counts were recorded for this clonotype. This chain uses TRBV28 with TRBJ2-1; 10 positions agree with TRBD2. There are 17 residues in the CDR3. J was trimmed by 7 bases and V by 6 bases; bases with no gene match: 15. Germline CDR1 and CDR2: MDHEN and SYDVKM. The CDR3 nucleotides are TGTGCCAGCAGAACAGTTTGGACTAGCGGTTTGAGGAATGAGCAGTTCTTC. It yields the protein CASRTVWTSGLRNEQFF.

As regards this clonotype: One base away lies a much larger clone, so this may be a sequencing read error. The rearrangement joins TRBV28 to TRBJ2-1, with a tentative D call TRBD2 (6 bases). In germline, CDR1 is MDHEN, CDR2 SYDVKM. The CDR3 length is 14 residues. Trimming cost V 6 bases and J 5 bases, with 14 bases left between them. The CDR3, as DNA: TGTGCCAGCAGCCCGGGAGTAGGAAACAATGAGCAGTTCTTC. Its translation is CASSPGVGNNEQFF.

There are a few counts of this clonotype. This chain connects TRBV7-6 to TRBJ2-1, with no clear D. From germline, CDR1 is SGHVS and CDR2 FNYEAQ. The germline V and J ends were trimmed by 2 bases and 1 base, with 12 bases remaining between them. This CDR3 has 16 amino acids. The CDR3 DNA reads TGTGCCAGCAGCTTAAATTCTTGGGATTCCTACAATGAGCAGTTCTTC. This codes for CASSLNSWDSYNEQFF. The full variable domain, completed using reference TRBV7-6 and TRBJ2-1, is GAGVSQSPRYKVTKRGQDVALRCDPISGHVSLYWYRQALGQGPEFLTYFNYEAQQDKSGLPNDRFSAERPEGSISTLTIQRTEQRDSAMYRCASSLNSWDSYNEQFFGPGTRLTVL.

This clonotype has ten or more counts. The rearrangement links TRBV30 to TRBJ2-1; no reliable D call. The CDR3 spans 14 residues. V gave up 3 bases and J gave up 0 bases, with 9 bases separating them. Germline lookup yields CDR1 GTSNPN and CDR2 SVGIG (reference sequence). The CDR3 DNA follows: TGTGCCTGGAGAGGCGGCTACTCCTACAATGAGCAGTTCTTC. Translation: CAWRGGYSYNEQFF.

The chain uses TRBV5-1 and TRBJ2-7; D might be TRBD2 (5 bases). Germline CDR1 reads SGHRS; CDR2 reads YFSETQ. With 1 base removed from V and 7 bases from J, the gap between germline ends came to 18 bases. The CDR3 runs 15 residues. CDR3: CASSLFSDSSLEQYF. The CDR3 bases are TGCGCCAGCAGCTTGTTTAGCGACTCCAGCCTTGAGCAGTACTTC. The entire variable domain, with the rest obtained from reference TRBV5-1 and TRBJ2-7, is as follows: KAGVTQTPRYLIKTRGQQVTLSCSPISGHRSVSWYQQTPGQGLQFLFEYFSETQRNKGNFPGRFSGRQFSNSRSEMNVSTLELGDSALYLCASSLFSDSSLEQYFGPGTRLTVT.

With regard to this clonotype: A much larger clonotype is one base distant, so this may be a read error. The rearrangement links TRBV27 to TRBJ2-1, with unresolved D. V was trimmed by 5 bases and J by 3 bases, leaving 20 bases between them. The germline gives CDR1 MNHEY, CDR2 SMNVEV (reference sequence). The CDR3 is 17 amino acids. This chain's CDR3 is CASSLAMAESFYNEQFF. In nucleotides, the CDR3 is TGTGCCAGCAGTCTCGCTATGGCGGAATCTTTCTACAATGAGCAGTTCTTC.

This clonotype was recorded many times. The chain joins TRBV20-1 to TRBJ2-7; 12 nucleotides match TRBD2. The V gene's germline CDR1 is DFQATT and CDR2 SNEGSKA (reference sequence). Trimming at V came to 5 bases and at J to 6 bases, leaving 5 bases not matched to a gene. The CDR3 covers 13 residues. The DNA of the CDR3 is TGCAGTGCTGGAAGGACTAGCGGGGCCGAGCAGTACTTC. Amino acids: CSAGRTSGAEQYF.